This passage covers 6 T cell receptor beta chains from one sample sequenced in a study of blood T cell repertoires in COVID-19. TCRdb's table, derived via immunoSEQ multiplex PCR, lists solely in-frame clones and lacks some. The table shows 40,000 or so clones, with 70% to 80% occurring only once. Material: peripheral blood. The receptors derive from a man aged 65 to 85 with acute or convalescent COVID-19.

The chain uses TRBV7-9 and TRBJ2-6; 9 bases map to TRBD1. The CDR3 totals 17 residues. V shed 5 bases and J 0 bases; nucleotides not matched to a gene: 5. Per the germline V gene, CDR1 is SEHNR and CDR2 is FQNEAQ (reference sequence). Here the CDR3 reads CASSPRGQGSGANVLTF. The DNA for the CDR3 is TGTGCCAGCAGCCCGCGGGGACAGGGCTCTGGGGCCAACGTCCTGACTTTC. The full variable domain, its missing parts supplied by reference TRBV7-9 and TRBJ2-6, is DTGVSQNPRHKITKRGQNVTFRCDPISEHNRLYWYRQTLGQGPEFLTYFQNEAQLEKSRLLSDRFSAERPKGSFSTLEIQRTEQGDSAMYLCASSPRGQGSGANVLTFGAGSRLTVL.

V is TRBV11-3 and J is TRBJ2-5, with a weak D call TRBD1 (6 bases). The CDR3 sequence is 15 residues long. Between the trimmed V and J ends, which lost 5 bases and 4 bases, there was a span of 17 bases. Germline-derived CDR1 and CDR2 are SGHNT and YENEEA. CDR3 amino acids: CASSPRGGPLETQYF. CDR3 in DNA: TGTGCCAGCAGCCCAAGAGGGGGACCATTAGAGACCCAGTACTTC.

This clone was counted a few times. This rearrangement joins TRBV19 to TRBJ2-3, with a weak D call TRBD2 (6 bases). The CDR3 spans 13 residues. CDR1 and CDR2 from the germline V gene are LNHDA and SQIVND (reference sequence). V lost 10 bases, J lost 0 bases, and 11 bases lay in between. The CDR3, as DNA: TGTGCCACCACCCGGGGGAGCACAGATACGCAGTATTTT. As protein: CATTRGSTDTQYF. The full variable domain, its missing parts supplied by reference TRBV19 and TRBJ2-3, is DGGITQSPKYLFRKEGQNVTLSCEQNLNHDAMYWYRQDPGQGLRLIYYSQIVNDFQKGDIAEGYSVSREKKESFPLTVTSAQKNPTAFYLCATTRGSTDTQYFGPGTRLTVL.

The chain uses TRBV28 and TRBJ2-3, with 13 bases identical to TRBD2. CDR1 is MDHEN, CDR2 SYDVKM, per germline. V lost 2 bases and J lost 5; bases outside the gene matches: 7. The length of the CDR3 is 17 residues. The CDR3 region is CASSLNKTSGRVDTQYF. The CDR3 nucleotides are TGTGCCAGCAGTTTAAATAAAACTAGCGGGAGGGTAGATACGCAGTATTTT.

The V and J genes are TRBV18 and TRBJ2-1, with 7 bases matching TRBD2. After removal of 0 bases from V and 4 bases from J, the junction contained 3 bases not matched to a gene. From germline, CDR1 is KGHSH and CDR2 LQKENI. The CDR3 runs to 15 residues. CDR3: CASSPPGLQYNEQFF. In DNA form, the CDR3 reads TGTGCCAGCTCACCACCGGGACTACAATACAATGAGCAGTTCTTC. The full variable domain, completed using reference TRBV18 and TRBJ2-1, is NAGVMQNPRHLVRRRGQEARLRCSPMKGHSHVYWYRQLPEEGLKFMVYLQKENIIDESGMPKERFSAEFPKEGPSILRIQQVVRGDSAAYFCASSPPGLQYNEQFFGPGTRLTVL.

This clone has only a few counts. This sample also contains other DNA sequences that code for the same CDR3. The CDR3 DNA reads TGTGCCAGCAGCTCAACGTTTACTAGCACCTTTGGCGGGGAGCTGTTTTTT. It specifies CASSSTFTSTFGGELFF. The V call is TRBV11-3, the J call TRBJ2-2, with D perhaps TRBD2 (6 bases). Germline CDR1 reads SGHNT; CDR2 reads YENEEA. CDR3 length: 17 amino acids. Trimming removed 4 bases at V and 7 bases at J, with 22 bases between. The entire variable domain, with the rest obtained from reference TRBV11-3 and TRBJ2-2, is as follows: EAGVVQSPRYKIIEKKQPVAFWCNPISGHNTLYWYLQNLGQGPELLIRYENEEAVDDSQLPKDRFSAERLKGVDSTLKIQPAELGDSAVYLCASSSTFTSTFGGELFFGEGSRLTVL.